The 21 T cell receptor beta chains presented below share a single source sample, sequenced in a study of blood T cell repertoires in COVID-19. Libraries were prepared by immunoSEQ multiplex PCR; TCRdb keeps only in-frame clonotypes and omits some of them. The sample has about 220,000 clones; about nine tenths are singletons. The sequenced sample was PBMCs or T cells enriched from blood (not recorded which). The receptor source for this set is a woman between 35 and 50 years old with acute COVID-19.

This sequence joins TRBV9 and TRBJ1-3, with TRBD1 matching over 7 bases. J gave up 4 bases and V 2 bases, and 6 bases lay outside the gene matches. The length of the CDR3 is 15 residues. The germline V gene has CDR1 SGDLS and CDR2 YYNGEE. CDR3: CASSVSGGSGNTIYF. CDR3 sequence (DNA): TGTGCCAGCAGCGTGTCAGGGGGATCCGGAAACACCATATATTTT.

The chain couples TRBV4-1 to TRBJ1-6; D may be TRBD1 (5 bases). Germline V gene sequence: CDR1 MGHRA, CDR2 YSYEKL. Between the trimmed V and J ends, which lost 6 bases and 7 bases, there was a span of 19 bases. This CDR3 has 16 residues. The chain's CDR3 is CASRTPSGGVNSPLHF. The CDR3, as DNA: TGCGCCAGCAGGACCCCGTCTGGGGGGGTAAATTCACCCCTCCACTTT.

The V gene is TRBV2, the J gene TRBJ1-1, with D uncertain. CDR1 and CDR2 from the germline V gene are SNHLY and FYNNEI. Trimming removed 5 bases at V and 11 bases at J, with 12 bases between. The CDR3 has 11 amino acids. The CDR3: CASSYLSEAFF. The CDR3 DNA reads TGTGCCAGCAGTTATCTATCCGAGGCTTTCTTT.

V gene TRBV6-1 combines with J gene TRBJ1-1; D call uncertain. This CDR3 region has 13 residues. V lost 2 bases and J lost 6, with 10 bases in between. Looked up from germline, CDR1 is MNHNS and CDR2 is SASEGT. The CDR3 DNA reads TGTGCCAGCAGTGAATACGCGGTGCCTGAAGCTTTCTTT. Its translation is CASSEYAVPEAFF.

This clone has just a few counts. CDR3 nucleotides: TGCGCCAGCAGCCCTATCGGGGGGGGAGCCTACGAGCAGTACTTC. Amino acids: CASSPIGGGAYEQYF. J is TRBJ2-7 and V is TRBV4-1; TRBD2 aligns across 8 bases. The CDR3 sequence is 15 residues long. The germline V gene encodes CDR1 MGHRA and CDR2 YSYEKL. V shed 4 bases, J shed 2 bases, and the junction held 7 bases outside the gene matches.

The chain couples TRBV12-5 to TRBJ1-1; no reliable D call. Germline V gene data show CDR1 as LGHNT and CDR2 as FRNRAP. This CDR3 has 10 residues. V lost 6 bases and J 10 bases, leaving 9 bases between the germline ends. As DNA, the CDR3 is TGTGCTAGTGGACGAAGCTCAGCTTTCTTT. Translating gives CASGRSSAFF.

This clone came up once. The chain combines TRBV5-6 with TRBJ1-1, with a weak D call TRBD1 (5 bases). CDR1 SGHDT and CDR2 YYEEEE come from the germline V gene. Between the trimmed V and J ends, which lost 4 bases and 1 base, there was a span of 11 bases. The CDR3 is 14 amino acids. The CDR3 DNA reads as TGTGCCAGCAGCCCGGGACTGGCGAACACTGAAGCTTTCTTT. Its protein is CASSPGLANTEAFF.

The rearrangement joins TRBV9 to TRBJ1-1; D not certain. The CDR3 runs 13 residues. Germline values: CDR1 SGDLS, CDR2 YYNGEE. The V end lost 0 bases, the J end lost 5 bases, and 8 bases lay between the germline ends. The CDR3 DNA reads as TGTGCCAGCAGCGTAGGCCCGGGAACTGAAGCTTTCTTT. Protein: CASSVGPGTEAFF.

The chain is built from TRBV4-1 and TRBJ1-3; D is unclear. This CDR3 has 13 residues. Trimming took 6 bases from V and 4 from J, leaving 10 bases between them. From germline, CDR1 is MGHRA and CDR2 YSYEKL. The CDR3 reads CASSLYEGNTIYF. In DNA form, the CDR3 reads TGCGCCAGCAGTCTCTATGAAGGAAACACCATATATTTT.

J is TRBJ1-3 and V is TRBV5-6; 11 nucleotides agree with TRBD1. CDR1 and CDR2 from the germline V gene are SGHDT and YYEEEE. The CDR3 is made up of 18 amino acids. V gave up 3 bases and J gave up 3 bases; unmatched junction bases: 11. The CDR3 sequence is CASSSTGTGGFGGNTIYF. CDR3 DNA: TGTGCCAGCAGCTCCACCGGGACAGGGGGTTTTGGTGGAAACACCATATATTTT.

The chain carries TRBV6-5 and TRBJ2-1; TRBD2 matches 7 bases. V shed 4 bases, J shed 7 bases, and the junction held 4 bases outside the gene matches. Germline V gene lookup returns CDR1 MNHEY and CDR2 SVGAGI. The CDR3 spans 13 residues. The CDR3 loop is CASSSSGGNEQFF. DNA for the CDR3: TGTGCCAGCAGTTCCTCGGGGGGTAATGAGCAGTTCTTC.

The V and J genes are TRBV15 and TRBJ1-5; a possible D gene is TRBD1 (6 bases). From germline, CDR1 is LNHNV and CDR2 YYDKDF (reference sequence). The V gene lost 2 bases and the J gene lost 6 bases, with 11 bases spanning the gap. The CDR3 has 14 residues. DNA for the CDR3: TGTGCCACCAGCAGAAACAGGGACGGTCAGCCCCAGCATTTT. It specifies CATSRNRDGQPQHF.

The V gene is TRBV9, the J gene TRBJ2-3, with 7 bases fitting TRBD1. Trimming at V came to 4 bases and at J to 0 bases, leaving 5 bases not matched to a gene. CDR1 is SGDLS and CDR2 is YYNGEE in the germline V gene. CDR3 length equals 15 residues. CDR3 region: CASSQTGTSTDTQYF. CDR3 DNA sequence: TGTGCCAGCAGCCAGACAGGGACAAGCACAGATACGCAGTATTTT.

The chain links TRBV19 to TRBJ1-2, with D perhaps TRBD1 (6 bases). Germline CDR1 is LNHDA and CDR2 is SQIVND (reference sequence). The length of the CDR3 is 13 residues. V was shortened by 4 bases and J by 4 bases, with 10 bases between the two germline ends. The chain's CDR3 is CASSKDSRYGYTF. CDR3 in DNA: TGTGCCAGTAGTAAGGACAGCCGCTATGGCTACACCTTC.

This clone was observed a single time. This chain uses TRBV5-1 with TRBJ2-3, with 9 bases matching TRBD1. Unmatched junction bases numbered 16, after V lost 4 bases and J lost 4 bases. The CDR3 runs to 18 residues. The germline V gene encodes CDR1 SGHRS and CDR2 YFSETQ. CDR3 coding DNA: TGCGCCAGCAGCCCTCGGACAGGGGCGTTGGGAAGTGCAGATACGCAGTATTTT. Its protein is CASSPRTGALGSADTQYF.

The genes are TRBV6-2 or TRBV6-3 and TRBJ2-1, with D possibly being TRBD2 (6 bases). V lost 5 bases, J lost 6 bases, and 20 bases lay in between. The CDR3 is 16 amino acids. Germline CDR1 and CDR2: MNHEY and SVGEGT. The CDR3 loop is CASSLPPGTLPNEQFF. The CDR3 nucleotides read TGTGCCAGCAGTCTACCTCCCGGGACTCTCCCCAATGAGCAGTTCTTC.

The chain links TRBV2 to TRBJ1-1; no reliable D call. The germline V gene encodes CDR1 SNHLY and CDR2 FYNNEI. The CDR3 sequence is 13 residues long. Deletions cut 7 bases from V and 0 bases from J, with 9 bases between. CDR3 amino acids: CASKNGLNTEAFF. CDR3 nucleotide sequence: TGTGCCAGCAAAAACGGTTTGAACACTGAAGCTTTCTTT.

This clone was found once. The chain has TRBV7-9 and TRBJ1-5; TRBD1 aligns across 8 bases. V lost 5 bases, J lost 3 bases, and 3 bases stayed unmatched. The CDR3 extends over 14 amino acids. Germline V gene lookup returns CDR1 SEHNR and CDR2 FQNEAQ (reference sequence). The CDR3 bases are TGTGCCAGCAGCCCGACAGGGGCCAATCAGCCCCAGCATTTT. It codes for CASSPTGANQPQHF.

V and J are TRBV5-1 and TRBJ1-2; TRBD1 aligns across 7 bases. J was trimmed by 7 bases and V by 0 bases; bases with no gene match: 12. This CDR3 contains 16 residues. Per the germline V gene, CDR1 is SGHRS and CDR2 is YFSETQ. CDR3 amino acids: CASSLGDRDPFGGYTF. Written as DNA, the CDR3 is TGCGCCAGCAGCTTGGGGGACAGAGACCCTTTCGGTGGCTACACCTTC.

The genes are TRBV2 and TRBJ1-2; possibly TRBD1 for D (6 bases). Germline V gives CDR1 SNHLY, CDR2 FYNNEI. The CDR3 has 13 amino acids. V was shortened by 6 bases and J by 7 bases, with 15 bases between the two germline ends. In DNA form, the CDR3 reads TGTGCCAGCAGACCCACAGGGATCGGTGGCTACACCTTC. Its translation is CASRPTGIGGYTF.

The CDR3 protein is CASERGTQYF. The CDR3 bases are TGTGCCAGCGAGAGAGGGACCCAGTACTTC. The chain combines TRBV25-1 with TRBJ2-5, with no clear D. This CDR3 spans 10 amino acids. Germline CDR1 reads MGHDK; CDR2 reads SYGVNS. Between the trimmed V and J ends, which lost 8 bases and 7 bases, there was a span of 8 bases. Filled out from reference TRBV25-1 and TRBJ2-5, the complete variable domain reads EADIYQTPRYLVIGTGKKITLECSQTMGHDKMYWYQQDPGMELHLIHYSYGVNSTEKGDLSSESTVSRIRTEHFPLTLESARPSHTSQYLCASERGTQYFGPGTRLLVL.